Below, 14 T cell receptor beta chains from the same sample are listed, as sequenced in a study of human T cells and chemical hapten exposure. TCRdb redid the calling of the RACE reads with MiXCR, one entry per CDR3 protein. The table has a few hundred thousand distinct CDR3 sequences, approximately 5.8% seen once; the top ten hold about 8.2%. Time point defined: pre-sensitization, week 0. Noted treatment: therapeutic diphenylcyclopropenone sensitization with weekly scalp DPC. The starting material was whole blood, obtained in connection with sensitization to the hapten diphenylcyclopropenone (DPC). These receptors were obtained from a woman between 18 and 29 years old with alopecia areata. Some clones in this sample may be carry-over from other donors' samples.

This clonotype was recorded a few times. This rearrangement joins TRBV5-6 to TRBJ1-6; D possibly corresponds to TRBD1 (5 bases). V lost 3 bases and J lost 8, with 9 bases in between. Germline CDR1 SGHDT, CDR2 YYEEEE. CDR3 length: 13 residues. The CDR3 nucleotides read TGTGCCAGCAGCTCCGGAGGGGATTCACCCCTCCACTTT. Protein product: CASSSGGDSPLHF.

This clonotype was observed a few times. The rearrangement uses TRBV21-1 and TRBJ1-2; the tabulated D call, TRBD1, remains unverified against the DNA. TRBV21-1 is tagged as a pseudogene. The CDR3 has 15 amino acids. DNA of the CDR3: TGTGCCAGCAGCAAAGGCCGGGACAGGGACTATGGCTACACCTTC. As protein: CASSKGRDRDYGYTF.

The CDR3, as DNA: TGTGCCAGCAGCTTAACGGGGGTCTACTTACGTTCCTACAATGAGCAGTTCTTC. Translating it yields CASSLTGVYLRSYNEQFF. J is TRBJ2-1 and V is TRBV5-6, with D perhaps matching TRBD2 (6 bases). Germline values: CDR1 SGHDT, CDR2 YYEEEE. The CDR3 totals 18 residues. V lost 2 bases to trimming and J lost 1 base, with 19 bases between them. Drawing the rest from reference TRBV5-6 and TRBJ2-1, the complete variable domain is DAGVTQSPTHLIKTRGQQVTLRCSPKSGHDTVSWYQQALGQGPQFIFQYYEEEERQRGNFPDRFSGHQFPNYSSELNVNALLLGDSALYLCASSLTGVYLRSYNEQFFGPGTRLTVL.

This clonotype was observed many times. The J gene is TRBJ1-4, the V gene TRBV15, with D perhaps TRBD1 (5 bases). Germline values: CDR1 LNHNV, CDR2 YYDKDF (reference sequence). The CDR3 is 14 amino acids. Trimming pared 5 bases from V and 3 bases from J, leaving 10 bases between. CDR3 nucleotides: TGTGCCACCAGCGCCGGGACCGCTAATGAAAAACTGTTTTTT. Its translation: CATSAGTANEKLFF.

There are many counts of this clonotype. The V and J genes are TRBV28 and TRBJ1-3; D unresolved. Between the trimmed V and J ends, which lost 3 bases and 3 bases, there was a span of 9 bases. CDR3 length: 14 residues. Germline CDR1 MDHEN, CDR2 SYDVKM. The CDR3 protein is CASSFKGFGNTIYF. The CDR3 nucleotides are TGTGCCAGCAGTTTCAAGGGATTTGGAAACACCATATATTTT.

This chain connects TRBV4-2 to TRBJ2-2; 8 bases map to TRBD1. The CDR3 spans 17 residues. Germline-derived CDR1 and CDR2 are LGHNA and YNFKEQ. After removal of 3 bases from V and 3 bases from J, the junction contained 9 bases not matched to a gene. The CDR3 here is CASSHFGQGVDTGELFF. CDR3 nucleotides: TGTGCCAGCAGCCATTTCGGACAGGGCGTCGACACCGGGGAGCTGTTTTTT.

This clonotype was counted many times. The CDR3 sequence: CASSQKGFNTEAFF. Written as DNA, the CDR3 is TGTGCCAGCAGCCAGAAGGGTTTTAACACTGAAGCTTTCTTT. This chain uses TRBV3-1 with TRBJ1-1; D is uncertain. Germline V lookup: CDR1 LGHDT, CDR2 YNNKEL (reference sequence). CDR3 length: 14 residues. The ends were cut back, 3 bases at V and 2 bases at J, with 10 bases in the middle.

This clonotype showed up just a few times. The chain recombines TRBV7-3 with TRBJ1-1; TRBD1 matches at 11 bases. CDR3 length: 14 residues. The V segment lost 4 bases and the J segment 4 bases; nucleotides outside the gene matches: 2. Per germline, CDR1 SGHTA and CDR2 FQGTGA. CDR3 in amino acids: CASSWDRGSTEAFF. CDR3 in DNA: TGTGCCAGCAGCTGGGACAGGGGGAGCACTGAAGCTTTCTTT.

The chain has TRBV12-3 or TRBV12-4 and TRBJ2-3; D uncertain. The V gene lost 3 bases and the J gene lost 4 bases, with 8 bases spanning the gap. This CDR3 has 13 residues. This CDR3 reads CASSFEVPDTQYF. CDR3 DNA: TGTGCCAGCAGTTTTGAGGTTCCAGATACGCAGTATTTT.

This clonotype appeared many times. This rearrangement joins TRBV9 to TRBJ2-2; the D is unclear. This CDR3 is built from 15 residues. Trimming stripped 1 base from V and 3 bases from J, with 10 bases between. Germline assignment: CDR1 SGDLS and CDR2 YYNGEE. In nucleotides, the CDR3 is TGTGCCAGCAGCGTAATGACTTCTGACACCGGGGAGCTGTTTTTT. Its protein product is CASSVMTSDTGELFF.

The chain has TRBV5-1 and TRBJ1-5, with 8 nucleotides matching TRBD1. Germline V gene lookup returns CDR1 SGHRS and CDR2 YFSETQ. The junction had 7 bases not matched to a gene; V was cut back by 5 bases and J by 3 bases. The CDR3 length is 15 residues. DNA of the CDR3: TGCGCCAGCAGTGCCGGGACAGGAGTCAATCAGCCCCAGCATTTT. Residues: CASSAGTGVNQPQHF.

This clonotype was seen many times. The rearrangement links TRBV4-3 to TRBJ1-6, with TRBD1 matching over 9 bases. The CDR3 is 15 residues long. V was clipped by 1 base and J by 7 bases; unmatched bases: 2. Looked up from germline, CDR1 is LGHNA and CDR2 is YSLEER. Here the CDR3 reads CASSQVQGANSPLHF. DNA of the CDR3: TGCGCCAGCAGCCAAGTACAGGGGGCCAATTCACCCCTCCACTTT.

This clonotype came up many times. The rearrangement uses TRBV6-1 and TRBJ1-5; TRBD1 matches 10 bases. Germline CDR1 MNHNS, CDR2 SASEGT. The CDR3 runs to 15 residues. With 5 bases clipped from V and 7 bases from J, the junction kept 8 bases outside the gene matches. The CDR3 DNA reads TGTGCCAGCAGTACCCGGACAGGGGGTGAACAGCCCCAGCATTTT. Amino acids: CASSTRTGGEQPQHF.

This rearrangement joins TRBV2 to TRBJ1-2; possible D gene TRBD1, 5 bases. The CDR3 totals 12 residues. Trimming took off 6 bases at V and 3 bases at J, with 8 bases between the two ends. The germline gives CDR1 SNHLY, CDR2 FYNNEI. CDR3 nucleotide sequence: TGTGCCAGCAGGAAGACAGACTATGGCTACACCTTC. Its translation is CASRKTDYGYTF.